This T cell receptor beta chain was obtained from a study of spatial heterogeneity in lung cancer. Study as a whole: TCR and UMI combinations that were unique each appeared, on average, more than ten times in raw reads. Whole-study findings and limits: Resection blood, more than follow-up blood, showed ubiquitous expanded tumor TCRs.

Noted time point: sample taken at primary tumor resection. No cell sorting; template was whole RNA from tumor, lung tissue or PBMC. A total of some 70 untreated early-stage non-small cell lung cancer patients served as donors. This clonotype was observed a few times. What it recognizes is unknown. A single record per CDR3 protein comes from TCRdb applying MiXCR to the 5' RACE reads. The table has 40,000 to 45,000 distinct CDR3 sequences, about 13% seen once. Sequenced here: PBMCs, sampled at surgery. The receptor was isolated from a male donor with early-stage non-small cell lung cancer.

CDR3 residues: CSASPSGGPTDTQYF. Here the CDR3 DNA reads TGCAGTGCTAGTCCTAGCGGGGGCCCCACAGATACGCAGTATTTT. The chain recombines TRBV20-1 with TRBJ2-3; TRBD2 aligns across 10 bases. The CDR3 consists of 15 residues. CDR1 and CDR2 from the germline V gene are DFQATT and SNEGSKA (reference sequence). With V trimmed by 3 bases and J by 2 bases, 5 bases remained unmatched.